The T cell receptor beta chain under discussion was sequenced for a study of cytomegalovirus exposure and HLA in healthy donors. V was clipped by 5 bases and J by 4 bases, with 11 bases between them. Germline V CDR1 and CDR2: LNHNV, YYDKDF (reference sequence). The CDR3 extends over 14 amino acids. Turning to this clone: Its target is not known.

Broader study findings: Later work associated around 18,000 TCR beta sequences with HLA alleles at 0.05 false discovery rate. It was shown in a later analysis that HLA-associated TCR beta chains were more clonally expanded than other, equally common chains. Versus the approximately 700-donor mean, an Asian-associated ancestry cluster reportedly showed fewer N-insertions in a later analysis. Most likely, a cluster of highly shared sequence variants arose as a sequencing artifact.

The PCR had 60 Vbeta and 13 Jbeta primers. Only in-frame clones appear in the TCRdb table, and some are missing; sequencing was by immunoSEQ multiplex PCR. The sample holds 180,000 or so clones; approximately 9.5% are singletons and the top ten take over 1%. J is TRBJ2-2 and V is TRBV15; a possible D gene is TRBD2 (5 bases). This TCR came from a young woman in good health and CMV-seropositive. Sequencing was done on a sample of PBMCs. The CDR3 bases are TGTGCCACCAGCGGTTGGGGAGCCACCGGGGAGCTGTTTTTT. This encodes CATSGWGATGELFF.